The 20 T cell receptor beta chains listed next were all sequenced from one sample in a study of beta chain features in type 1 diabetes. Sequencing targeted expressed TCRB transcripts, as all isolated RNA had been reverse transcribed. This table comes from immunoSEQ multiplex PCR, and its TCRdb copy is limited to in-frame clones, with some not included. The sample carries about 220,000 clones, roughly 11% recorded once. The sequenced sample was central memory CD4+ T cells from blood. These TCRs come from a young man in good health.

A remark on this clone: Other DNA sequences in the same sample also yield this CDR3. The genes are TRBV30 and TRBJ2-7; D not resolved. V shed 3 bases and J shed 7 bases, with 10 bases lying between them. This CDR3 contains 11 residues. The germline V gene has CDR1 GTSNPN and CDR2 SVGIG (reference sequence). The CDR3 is CAWSWGGEQYF. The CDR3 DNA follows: TGTGCCTGGAGCTGGGGTGGAGAGCAGTACTTC.

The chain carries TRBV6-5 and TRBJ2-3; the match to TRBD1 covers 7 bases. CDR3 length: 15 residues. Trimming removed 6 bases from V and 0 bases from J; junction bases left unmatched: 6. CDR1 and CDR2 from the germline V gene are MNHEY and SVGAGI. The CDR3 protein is CASSYRDSSTDTQYF. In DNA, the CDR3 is TGTGCCAGCAGCTACCGGGACAGTAGCACAGATACGCAGTATTTT.

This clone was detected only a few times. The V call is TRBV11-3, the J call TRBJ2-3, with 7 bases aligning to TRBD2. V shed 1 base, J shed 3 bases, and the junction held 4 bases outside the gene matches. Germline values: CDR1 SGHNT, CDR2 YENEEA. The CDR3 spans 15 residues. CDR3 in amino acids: CASSLAAGATDTQYF. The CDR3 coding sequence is TGTGCCAGCAGCTTAGCGGCGGGAGCAACAGATACGCAGTATTTT.

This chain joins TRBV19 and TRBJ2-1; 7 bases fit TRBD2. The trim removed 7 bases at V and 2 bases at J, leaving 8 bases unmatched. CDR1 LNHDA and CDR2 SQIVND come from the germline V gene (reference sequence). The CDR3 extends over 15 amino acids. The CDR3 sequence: CASKESSGTYNEQFF. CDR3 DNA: TGTGCCAGTAAAGAGTCCAGCGGGACCTACAATGAGCAGTTCTTC.

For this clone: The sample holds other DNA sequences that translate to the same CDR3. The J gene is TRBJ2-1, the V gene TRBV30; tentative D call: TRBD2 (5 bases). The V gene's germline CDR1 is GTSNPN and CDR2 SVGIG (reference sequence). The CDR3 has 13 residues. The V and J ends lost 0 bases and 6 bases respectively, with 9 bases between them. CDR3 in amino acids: CAWSVGLANEQFF. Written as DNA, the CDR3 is TGTGCCTGGAGTGTTGGGCTAGCCAATGAGCAGTTCTTC.

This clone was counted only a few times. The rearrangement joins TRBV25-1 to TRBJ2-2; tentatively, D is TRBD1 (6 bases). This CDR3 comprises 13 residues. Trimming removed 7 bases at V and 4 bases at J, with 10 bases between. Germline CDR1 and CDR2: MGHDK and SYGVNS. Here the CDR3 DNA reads TGTGCCAGCATTCAGACAGGCACCGGGGAGCTGTTTTTT. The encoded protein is CASIQTGTGELFF.

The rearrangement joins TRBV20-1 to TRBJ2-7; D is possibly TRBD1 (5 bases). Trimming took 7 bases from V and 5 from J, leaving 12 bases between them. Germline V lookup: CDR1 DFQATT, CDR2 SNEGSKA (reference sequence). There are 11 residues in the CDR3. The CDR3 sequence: CSVPQGHEQYF. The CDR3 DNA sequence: TGCAGTGTCCCCCAGGGTCACGAGCAGTACTTC.

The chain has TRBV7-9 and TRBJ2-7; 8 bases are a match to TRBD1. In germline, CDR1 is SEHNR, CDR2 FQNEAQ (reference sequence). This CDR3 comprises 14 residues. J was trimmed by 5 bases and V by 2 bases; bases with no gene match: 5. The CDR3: CASSLLGQGNEQYF. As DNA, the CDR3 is TGTGCCAGCAGCTTACTCGGACAGGGAAACGAGCAGTACTTC.

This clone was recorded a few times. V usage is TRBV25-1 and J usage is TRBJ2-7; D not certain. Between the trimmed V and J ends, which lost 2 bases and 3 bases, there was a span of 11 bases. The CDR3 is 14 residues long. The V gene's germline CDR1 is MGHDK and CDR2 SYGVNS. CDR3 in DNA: TGTGCCAGCAGTGAAATTCAGGCCAGCTACGAGCAGTACTTC. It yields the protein CASSEIQASYEQYF.

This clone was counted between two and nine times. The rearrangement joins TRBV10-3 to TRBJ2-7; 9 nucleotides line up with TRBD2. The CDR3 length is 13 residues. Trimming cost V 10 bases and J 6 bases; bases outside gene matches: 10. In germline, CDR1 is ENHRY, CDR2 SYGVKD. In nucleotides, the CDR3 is TGTGCCACCAGGGGCGGGAGGGCTGGCGAGCAGTACTTC. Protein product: CATRGGRAGEQYF.

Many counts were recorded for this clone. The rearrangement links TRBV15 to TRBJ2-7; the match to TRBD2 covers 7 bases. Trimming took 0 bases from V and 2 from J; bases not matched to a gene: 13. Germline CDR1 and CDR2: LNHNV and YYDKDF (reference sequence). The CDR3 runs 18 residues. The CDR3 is CATSRDRLAWGGPYEQYF. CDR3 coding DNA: TGTGCCACCAGCAGAGATAGACTAGCTTGGGGAGGGCCCTACGAGCAGTACTTC.

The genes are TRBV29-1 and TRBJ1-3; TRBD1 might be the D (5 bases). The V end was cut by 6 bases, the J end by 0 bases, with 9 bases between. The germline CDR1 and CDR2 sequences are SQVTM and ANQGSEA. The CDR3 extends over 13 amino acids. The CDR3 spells CSVGDGSGNTIYF. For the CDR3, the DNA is TGCAGCGTCGGGGACGGCTCTGGAAACACCATATATTTT.

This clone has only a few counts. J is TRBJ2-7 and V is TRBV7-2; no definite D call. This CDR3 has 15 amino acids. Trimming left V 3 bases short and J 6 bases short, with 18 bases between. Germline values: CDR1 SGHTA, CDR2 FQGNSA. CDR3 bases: TGTGCCAGCAGCTTTAGCAGGCCCGTCGGTTCCGAGCAGTACTTC. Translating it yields CASSFSRPVGSEQYF.

This CDR3 reads CASSLGGTQYEQYF. The CDR3 coding sequence is TGTGCCAGCAGCTTAGGAGGTACCCAATACGAGCAGTACTTC. This chain joins TRBV7-2 and TRBJ2-7; D is unclear. CDR3 length: 14 residues. Germline CDR1 is SGHTA and CDR2 is FQGNSA. The V and J ends lost 1 base and 4 bases respectively, with 11 bases between them.

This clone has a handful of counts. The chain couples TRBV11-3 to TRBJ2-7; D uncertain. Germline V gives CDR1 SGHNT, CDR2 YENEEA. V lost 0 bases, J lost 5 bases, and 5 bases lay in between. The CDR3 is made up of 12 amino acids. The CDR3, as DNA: TGTGCCAGCAGCTTAGATAGGCACGAGCAGTACTTC. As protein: CASSLDRHEQYF.

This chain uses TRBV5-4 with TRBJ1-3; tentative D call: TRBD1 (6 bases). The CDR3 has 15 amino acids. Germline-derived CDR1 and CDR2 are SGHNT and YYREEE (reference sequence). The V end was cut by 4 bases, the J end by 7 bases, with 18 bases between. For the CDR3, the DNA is TGTGCCAGCAGCCACCGGGACACTCGTGGGAACACCATATATTTT. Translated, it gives CASSHRDTRGNTIYF.

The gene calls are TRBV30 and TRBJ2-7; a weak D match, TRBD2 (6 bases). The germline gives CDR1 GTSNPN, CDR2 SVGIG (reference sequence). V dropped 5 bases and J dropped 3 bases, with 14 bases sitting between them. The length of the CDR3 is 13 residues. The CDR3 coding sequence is TGTGCCTGGGAGGCGGGGCAGGACTACGAGCAGTACTTC. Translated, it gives CAWEAGQDYEQYF.

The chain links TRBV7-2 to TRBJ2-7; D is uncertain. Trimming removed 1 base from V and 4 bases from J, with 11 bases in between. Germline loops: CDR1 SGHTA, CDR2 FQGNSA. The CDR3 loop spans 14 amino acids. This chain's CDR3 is CASSLVGFAYEQYF. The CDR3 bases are TGTGCCAGCAGCTTAGTAGGCTTTGCATACGAGCAGTACTTC.

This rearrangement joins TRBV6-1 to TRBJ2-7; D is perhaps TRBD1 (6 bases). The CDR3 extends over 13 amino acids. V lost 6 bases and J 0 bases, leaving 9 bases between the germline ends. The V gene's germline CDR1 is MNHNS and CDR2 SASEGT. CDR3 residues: CASRDRSSYEQYF. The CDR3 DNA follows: TGTGCCAGCAGAGACAGGAGCTCCTACGAGCAGTACTTC.

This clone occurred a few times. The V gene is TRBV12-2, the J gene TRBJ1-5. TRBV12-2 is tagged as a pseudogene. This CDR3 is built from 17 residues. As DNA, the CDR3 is TGTGCAAGTCGCTTAGTTCGGGGTCCCAGGTCCACTCAGCCCCAGCATTTT. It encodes CASRLVRGPRSTQPQHF.